The clone carrying this T cell receptor (beta chain) was observed many times. The antigen is undetermined. One entry per CDR3 protein, called by TCRdb with MiXCR from the 5' RACE reads. The sample includes some 840,000 distinct CDR3 sequences, 12% of them seen just once. This specimen comes from a study of CD8 T cells in ankylosing spondylitis. Study-level findings and limits: A motif in TCR beta, a set of under ten highly homologous variants, appeared characteristic of ankylosing spondylitis blood.

Deletions cut 3 bases from V and 0 bases from J, with 5 bases between. Germline V gene data show CDR1 as SQVTM and CDR2 as ANQGSEA. This CDR3 has 13 amino acids. V gene TRBV29-1 combines with J gene TRBJ2-2; D is uncertain. The receptor was isolated from a male donor with ankylosing spondylitis. Source material: blood, either unsorted or a sorted T cell fraction (not recorded which). The CDR3 DNA reads TGCAGCGTTGATTCCCCGAACACCGGGGAGCTGTTTTTT. It specifies CSVDSPNTGELFF.